These 23 T cell receptor beta chains were sequenced from one sample in a study of T cells in Graves' hyperthyroidism and ophthalmopathy (dated by TCRdb to the late 2010s). The library was obtained by multiplex PCR. Sequencing used an Illumina HiSeq 2000. Amplification of TCR beta CDR3 regions was carried out from RNA transcripts. A first-round RT-PCR of the TCR CDR3 used the HTBI primer set with the Qiagen OneStep RT-PCR kit. The public reads were reprocessed in TCRdb via fastp at Q25 and MiXCR, keeping in-frame beta chains. Rows with one shared CDR3 protein collapse into an entry with the most common genes and DNA. This sample lists hundreds of thousands of distinct CDR3 sequences; 15% to 20% were detected once. 3.5% to 4% of the sample is taken by the ten largest. The sequenced sample was blood. All receptors come from a woman in her twenties or thirties with Graves' hyperthyroidism.

This clonotype was counted at least ten times. The rearrangement joins TRBV20-1 to TRBJ2-3; 10 nucleotides match TRBD2. With V trimmed by 3 bases and J by 3 bases, 6 bases remained unmatched. CDR3 length: 15 amino acids. Germline V CDR1 and CDR2: DFQATT, SNEGSKA (reference sequence). The CDR3 DNA follows: TGCAGTGCTAGTGACGTTAGCGGGGGGACAGATACGCAGTATTTT. Encoded protein: CSASDVSGGTDTQYF.

This clonotype came up a few times. J is TRBJ2-1 and V is TRBV7-9; no definite D call. V was shortened by 0 bases and J by 8 bases, with 11 bases between the two germline ends. The CDR3 covers 14 residues. Germline CDR1 and CDR2: SEHNR and FQNEAQ (reference sequence). This chain's CDR3 is CASSLAGYSDEQFF. Written as DNA, the CDR3 is TGTGCCAGCAGCTTAGCTGGCTATTCCGATGAGCAGTTCTTC. Together with reference TRBV7-9 and TRBJ2-1, the CDR3 gives the full variable domain: DTGVSQNPRHKITKRGQNVTFRCDPISEHNRLYWYRQTLGQGPEFLTYFQNEAQLEKSRLLSDRFSAERPKGSFSTLEIQRTEQGDSAMYLCASSLAGYSDEQFFGPGTRLTVL.

The table lists this clonotype with many counts. V usage is TRBV28 and J usage is TRBJ1-5, with D perhaps TRBD1 (5 bases). The germline V and J ends were trimmed by 8 bases and 1 base, with 9 bases remaining between them. In germline, CDR1 is MDHEN, CDR2 SYDVKM. CDR3 length: 13 residues. CDR3 residues: CASGGGSNQPQHF. CDR3 coding DNA: TGTGCCAGCGGGGGGGGAAGCAATCAGCCCCAGCATTTT.

This clonotype was seen a few times. The chain carries TRBV20-1 and TRBJ2-1; D is unclear. The CDR3 contains 14 residues. V was cut by 6 bases and J by 9 bases, with 21 bases left in between. Looked up from germline, CDR1 is DFQATT and CDR2 is SNEGSKA (reference sequence). The CDR3 region is CSAIGRLMRVEQFF. CDR3 in DNA: TGCAGTGCGATAGGACGGCTTATGCGCGTTGAGCAGTTCTTC.

Note on this clonotype: A much larger clone is a single base away; this may be a read error. V and J are TRBV7-2 and TRBJ2-5; D is perhaps TRBD1 or TRBD2 (5 bases each). The CDR3 contains 14 residues. Per the germline V gene, CDR1 is SGHTA and CDR2 is FQGNSA. The CDR3 reads CANSLARQGGTQYF. Written as DNA, the CDR3 is TGTGCCAACAGCTTAGCGAGGCAGGGCGGGACCCAGTACTTC.

This clonotype was detected ten times or more. The chain is built from TRBV3-1 and TRBJ1-6, with 8 bases fitting TRBD1. With 3 bases clipped from V and 5 bases from J, the junction kept 6 bases outside the gene matches. The CDR3 is 16 amino acids. The germline V gene encodes CDR1 LGHDT and CDR2 YNNKEL (reference sequence). The CDR3 here is CASSQGWTGNNSPLHF. CDR3 nucleotides: TGTGCCAGCAGCCAGGGCTGGACAGGGAATAATTCACCCCTCCACTTT.

On this clonotype itself: This could be a read error, since a much larger clone is one nucleotide away. The rearrangement uses TRBV30 and TRBJ2-1; 8 bases line up with TRBD2. Germline V gene sequence: CDR1 GTSNPN, CDR2 SVGIG (reference sequence). This CDR3 is built from 14 residues. J gave up 0 bases and V 8 bases, and 6 bases lay outside the gene matches. In nucleotides, the CDR3 is TGTGCCCCCGGGGGGGAAAGCTCCTACAATGAGCAGTTCTTC. Translating it yields CAPGGESSYNEQFF.

This clonotype was seen only a few times. The chain employs TRBV20-1 and TRBJ2-1, with 12 bases fitting TRBD2. The CDR3 contains 13 residues. J lost 8 bases, V lost 3 bases, and 2 bases had no gene match. Germline lookup yields CDR1 DFQATT and CDR2 SNEGSKA (reference sequence). CDR3: CSARTSGSHEQFF. The CDR3 nucleotides read TGCAGTGCTAGGACTAGCGGGAGCCATGAGCAGTTCTTC.

The chain uses TRBV5-1 and TRBJ2-7; a weak D match, TRBD1 (5 bases). CDR1 is SGHRS, CDR2 YFSETQ, per germline. V lost 4 bases to trimming and J lost 2 bases, with 13 bases between them. CDR3 length equals 14 residues. CDR3 coding DNA: TGCGCCAGCAGCCAGGGTCTGGTTACCTACGAGCAGTACTTC. Its translation: CASSQGLVTYEQYF. The full variable domain, its missing parts supplied by reference TRBV5-1 and TRBJ2-7, is KAGVTQTPRYLIKTRGQQVTLSCSPISGHRSVSWYQQTPGQGLQFLFEYFSETQRNKGNFPGRFSGRQFSNSRSEMNVSTLELGDSALYLCASSQGLVTYEQYFGPGTRLTVT.

In this sample, this clonotype turned up a few times. The chain couples TRBV18 to TRBJ2-2, with 7 nucleotides matching TRBD2. V was clipped by 3 bases and J by 8 bases; unmatched bases: 9. Germline V gene data show CDR1 as KGHSH and CDR2 as LQKENI. The CDR3 extends over 15 amino acids. Here the CDR3 reads CASSPVRDYGGELFF. In nucleotides, the CDR3 is TGTGCCAGCTCACCGGTCCGGGACTACGGGGGGGAGCTGTTTTTT.

This clonotype was observed a handful of times. The rearrangement uses TRBV10-1 and TRBJ2-5; TRBD2 matches at 9 bases. V was clipped by 1 base and J by 1 base; unmatched bases: 13. The germline V gene encodes CDR1 WNHNN and CDR2 SYGVQD (reference sequence). The CDR3 sequence is 19 residues long. CDR3 in amino acids: CASSELPLGLAGRQETQYF. The CDR3 DNA follows: TGCGCCAGCAGTGAGTTACCCCTCGGGCTAGCGGGACGCCAAGAGACCCAGTACTTC.

This clonotype was seen repeatedly, ten times or more. V gene TRBV2 combines with J gene TRBJ2-1; TRBD2 aligns across 9 bases. The V gene end was trimmed by 8 bases and the J gene end by 6 bases; junction bases not matched to a gene: 8. The CDR3 consists of 14 residues. Germline CDR1 SNHLY, CDR2 FYNNEI. CDR3 residues: CASRGAGGLNEQFF. DNA for the CDR3: TGTGCCAGCCGGGGGGCGGGAGGGCTCAATGAGCAGTTCTTC.

This clonotype appeared a few times. V is TRBV7-9 and J is TRBJ2-2, with D perhaps TRBD2 (6 bases). The CDR3 is 18 residues long. Germline loops: CDR1 SEHNR, CDR2 FQNEAQ (reference sequence). V was trimmed by 1 base and J by 6 bases, leaving 21 bases between them. The CDR3 nucleotides are TGTGCCAGCAGCTTAGACACCGGACGGAGGGTGAGGCCCGGGGAGCTGTTTTTT. Its translation: CASSLDTGRRVRPGELFF.

This clonotype occurred many times. CDR3 nucleotide sequence: TGTGCCAGCAGCATCCCTGGGAGGGACACCATATATTTT. Amino acids: CASSIPGRDTIYF. The rearrangement uses TRBV11-2 and TRBJ1-3; D remains unclear. The CDR3 length is 13 residues. Deletions cut 5 bases from V and 8 bases from J, with 13 bases between. Germline V gene lookup returns CDR1 SGHAT and CDR2 FQNNGV.

The chain links TRBV2 to TRBJ1-4; maybe TRBD1 (5 bases). The V end was cut by 5 bases, the J end by 0 bases, with 13 bases between. CDR3 length: 16 amino acids. CDR1 is SNHLY, CDR2 FYNNEI, per germline. The CDR3 coding sequence is TGTGCCAGCAGTACCTATGGGACGGCAACTAATGAAAAACTGTTTTTT. Translated, it gives CASSTYGTATNEKLFF.

This clonotype was found a few times. This chain links TRBV24-1 with TRBJ2-3; TRBD1 might be the D (5 bases). CDR3 size: 14 residues. The germline CDR1 and CDR2 sequences are KGHDR and SFDVKD. Trimming took 10 bases from V and 0 from J, leaving 13 bases between them. The CDR3 region is CATSQGPSTDTQYF. The CDR3 coding sequence is TGTGCCACGTCCCAGGGCCCCAGCACAGATACGCAGTATTTT.

The sample holds many counts of this clonotype. The V call is TRBV2, the J call TRBJ2-1; tentatively, D is TRBD2 (5 bases). The CDR3 contains 13 residues. V was clipped by 7 bases and J by 2 bases, with 9 bases between them. Looked up from germline, CDR1 is SNHLY and CDR2 is FYNNEI. The CDR3 loop reads CASTLGPYNEQFF. CDR3 bases: TGTGCCAGCACACTAGGGCCCTACAATGAGCAGTTCTTC.

This clonotype was counted a few times. V gene TRBV28 combines with J gene TRBJ1-6, with D tentatively TRBD1 (5 bases). Per germline, CDR1 MDHEN and CDR2 SYDVKM. This CDR3 is built from 14 residues. V was cut by 2 bases and J by 9 bases, with 11 bases left in between. The CDR3 DNA is TGTGCCAGCAGTTTAAGAGGGGTCCGTTCACCCCTCCACTTT. Its translation: CASSLRGVRSPLHF.

This clonotype was seen at least ten times. The chain couples TRBV5-1 to TRBJ2-1, with 12 bases fitting TRBD1. From germline, CDR1 is SGHRS and CDR2 YFSETQ. CDR3 length equals 17 residues. The V gene end was trimmed by 2 bases and the J gene end by 7 bases; junction bases not matched to a gene: 10. DNA for the CDR3: TGCGCCAGCAGCTTATGGCCGGGACAGGGGGCAGGGAATGAGCAGTTCTTC. Translated: CASSLWPGQGAGNEQFF. Full variable domain (remainder filled in from reference TRBV5-1 and TRBJ2-1): KAGVTQTPRYLIKTRGQQVTLSCSPISGHRSVSWYQQTPGQGLQFLFEYFSETQRNKGNFPGRFSGRQFSNSRSEMNVSTLELGDSALYLCASSLWPGQGAGNEQFFGPGTRLTVL.

Ten or more counts support this clonotype. V and J are TRBV7-2 and TRBJ2-5, with 8 nucleotides matching TRBD2. The V gene end was trimmed by 6 bases and the J gene end by 4 bases; junction bases not matched to a gene: 7. The CDR3 length is 14 residues. CDR1 SGHTA and CDR2 FQGNSA come from the germline V gene. CDR3: CASRIAGSRETQYF. CDR3 nucleotides: TGTGCCAGCAGAATAGCGGGATCGCGAGAGACCCAGTACTTC.

This clonotype was detected many times. The V and J genes are TRBV30 and TRBJ1-5, with unresolved D. The ends were cut back, 0 bases at V and 3 bases at J, with 9 bases in the middle. Germline CDR1 is GTSNPN and CDR2 is SVGIG (reference sequence). The CDR3 has 14 amino acids. The CDR3 DNA is TGTGCCTGGAGTGTTGGGCAGAACAATCAGCCCCAGCATTTT. It encodes CAWSVGQNNQPQHF. The whole variable domain, filled in from reference TRBV30 and TRBJ1-5, reads SQTIHQWPATLVQPVGSPLSLECTVEGTSNPNLYWYRQAAGRGLQLLFYSVGIGQISSEVPQNLSASRPQDRQFILSSKKLLLSDSGFYLCAWSVGQNNQPQHFGDGTRLSIL.

The J gene is TRBJ2-1, the V gene TRBV20-1; D possibly matches TRBD1 or TRBD2 (6 bases each). Germline CDR1 reads DFQATT; CDR2 reads SNEGSKA (reference sequence). V dropped 6 bases and J dropped 1 base, with 13 bases sitting between them. CDR3 length equals 14 residues. The CDR3, as DNA: TGCAGTGCCCCGGAGGGGGGTTCCTACAATGAGCAGTTCTTC. Amino acids: CSAPEGGSYNEQFF.

The rearrangement joins TRBV19 to TRBJ1-2, with 10 positions matching TRBD1. This CDR3 region has 15 residues. Germline CDR1 is LNHDA and CDR2 is SQIVND (reference sequence). Trimming took 6 bases from V and 6 from J; bases not matched to a gene: 10. In nucleotides, the CDR3 is TGTGCCAGTAGATTCCGGGACAGGGGACGAGATGGCTACACCTTC. Its protein product is CASRFRDRGRDGYTF.